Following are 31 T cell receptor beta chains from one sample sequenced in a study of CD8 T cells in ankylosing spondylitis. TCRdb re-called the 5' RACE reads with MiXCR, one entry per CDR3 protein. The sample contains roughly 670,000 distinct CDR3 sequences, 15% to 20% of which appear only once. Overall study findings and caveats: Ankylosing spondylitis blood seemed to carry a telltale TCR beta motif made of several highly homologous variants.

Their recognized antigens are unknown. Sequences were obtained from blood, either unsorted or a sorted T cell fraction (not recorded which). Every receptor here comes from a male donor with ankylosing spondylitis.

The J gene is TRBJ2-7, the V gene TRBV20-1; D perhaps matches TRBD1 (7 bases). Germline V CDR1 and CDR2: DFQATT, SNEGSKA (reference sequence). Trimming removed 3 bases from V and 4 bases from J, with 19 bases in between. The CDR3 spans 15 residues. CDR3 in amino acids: CSARNLQGSGYEQYF. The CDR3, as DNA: TGCAGTGCTAGGAATCTACAGGGGAGCGGGTACGAGCAGTACTTC.

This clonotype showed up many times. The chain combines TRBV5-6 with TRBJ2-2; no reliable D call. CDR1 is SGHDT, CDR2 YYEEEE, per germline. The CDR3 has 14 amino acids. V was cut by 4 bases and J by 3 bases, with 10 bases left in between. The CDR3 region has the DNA TGTGCCAGCAGCCACGGTTGGGACACCGGGGAGCTGTTTTTT. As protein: CASSHGWDTGELFF. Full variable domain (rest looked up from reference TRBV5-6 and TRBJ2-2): DAGVTQSPTHLIKTRGQQVTLRCSPKSGHDTVSWYQQALGQGPQFIFQYYEEEERQRGNFPDRFSGHQFPNYSSELNVNALLLGDSALYLCASSHGWDTGELFFGEGSRLTVL.

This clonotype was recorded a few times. The CDR3 DNA reads as TGTGCCAGCTCCGGAAAAGATACGCAGTATTTT. Translated, it gives CASSGKDTQYF. The J gene is TRBJ2-3, the V gene TRBV18; D unresolved. V was pared by 6 bases and J by 5 bases, with 6 bases between. The CDR3 consists of 11 residues. Germline V gives CDR1 KGHSH, CDR2 LQKENI. The full variable domain, rest sourced from reference TRBV18 and TRBJ2-3, is NAGVMQNPRHLVRRRGQEARLRCSPMKGHSHVYWYRQLPEEGLKFMVYLQKENIIDESGMPKERFSAEFPKEGPSILRIQQVVRGDSAAYFCASSGKDTQYFGPGTRLTVL.

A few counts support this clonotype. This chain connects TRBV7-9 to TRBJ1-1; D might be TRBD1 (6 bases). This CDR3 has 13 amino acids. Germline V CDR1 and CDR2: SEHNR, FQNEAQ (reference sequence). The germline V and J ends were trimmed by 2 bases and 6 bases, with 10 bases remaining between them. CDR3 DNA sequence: TGTGCCAGCAGCTTAATGGGGGCGGCTGAAGCTTTCTTT. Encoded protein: CASSLMGAAEAFF.

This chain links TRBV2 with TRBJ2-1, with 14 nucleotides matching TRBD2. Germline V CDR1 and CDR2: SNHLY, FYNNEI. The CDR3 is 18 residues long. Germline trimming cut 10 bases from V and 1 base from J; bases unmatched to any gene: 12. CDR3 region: CATQYGTSGRRSYNEQFF. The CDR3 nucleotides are TGTGCCACCCAATACGGGACTAGCGGGAGAAGGTCCTACAATGAGCAGTTCTTC.

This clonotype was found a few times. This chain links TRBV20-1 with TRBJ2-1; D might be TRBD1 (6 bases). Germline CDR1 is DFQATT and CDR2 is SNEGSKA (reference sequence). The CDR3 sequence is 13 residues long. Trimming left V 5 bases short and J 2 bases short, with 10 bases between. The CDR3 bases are TGCAGTGCTCCGGGACAAACCTACAATGAGCAGTTCTTC. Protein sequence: CSAPGQTYNEQFF.

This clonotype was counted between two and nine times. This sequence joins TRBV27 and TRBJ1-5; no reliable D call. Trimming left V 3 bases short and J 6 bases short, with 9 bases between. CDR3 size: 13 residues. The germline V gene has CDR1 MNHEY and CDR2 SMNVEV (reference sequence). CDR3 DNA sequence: TGTGCCAGCAGTTTTTCCCCCGTTCAGCCCCAGCATTTT. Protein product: CASSFSPVQPQHF.

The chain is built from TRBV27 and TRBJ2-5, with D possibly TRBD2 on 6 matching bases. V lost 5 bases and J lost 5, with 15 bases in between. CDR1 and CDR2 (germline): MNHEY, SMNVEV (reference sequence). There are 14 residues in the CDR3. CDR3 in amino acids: CASSNLGGGETQYF. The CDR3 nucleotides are TGTGCCAGCAGTAACCTCGGCGGAGGGGAGACCCAGTACTTC.

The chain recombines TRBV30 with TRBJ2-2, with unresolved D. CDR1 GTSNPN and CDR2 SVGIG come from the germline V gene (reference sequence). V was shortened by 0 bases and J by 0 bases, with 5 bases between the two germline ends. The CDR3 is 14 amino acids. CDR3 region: CAWSVQANTGELFF. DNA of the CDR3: TGTGCCTGGAGTGTTCAGGCGAACACCGGGGAGCTGTTTTTT.

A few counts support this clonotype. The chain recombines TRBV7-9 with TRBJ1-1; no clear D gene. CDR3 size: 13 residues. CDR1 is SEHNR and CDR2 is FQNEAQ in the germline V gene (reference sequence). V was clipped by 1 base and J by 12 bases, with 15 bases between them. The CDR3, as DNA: TGTGCCAGCAGCTTAGTGGTGGAGCAGGTAACTTTCTTT. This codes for CASSLVVEQVTFF.

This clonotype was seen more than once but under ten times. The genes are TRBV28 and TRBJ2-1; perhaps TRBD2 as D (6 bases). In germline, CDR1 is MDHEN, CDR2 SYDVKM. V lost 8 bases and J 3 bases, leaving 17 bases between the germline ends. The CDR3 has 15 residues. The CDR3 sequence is CASSTLSGHYNEQFF. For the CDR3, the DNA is TGTGCCAGCTCTACTCTTAGCGGCCACTACAATGAGCAGTTCTTC.

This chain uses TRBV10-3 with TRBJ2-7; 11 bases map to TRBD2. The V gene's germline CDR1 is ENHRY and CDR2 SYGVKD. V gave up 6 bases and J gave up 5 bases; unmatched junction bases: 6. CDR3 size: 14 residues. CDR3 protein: CAIRALAGEDEQYF. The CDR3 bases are TGTGCCATCAGGGCACTAGCGGGAGAAGACGAGCAGTACTTC.

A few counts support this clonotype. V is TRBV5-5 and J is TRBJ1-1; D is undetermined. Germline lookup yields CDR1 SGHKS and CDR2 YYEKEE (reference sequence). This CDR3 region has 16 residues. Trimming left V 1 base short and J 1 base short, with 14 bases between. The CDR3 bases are TGTGCCAGCAGCTTGACCCCCAGGCAGGAGAACACTGAAGCTTTCTTT. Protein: CASSLTPRQENTEAFF.

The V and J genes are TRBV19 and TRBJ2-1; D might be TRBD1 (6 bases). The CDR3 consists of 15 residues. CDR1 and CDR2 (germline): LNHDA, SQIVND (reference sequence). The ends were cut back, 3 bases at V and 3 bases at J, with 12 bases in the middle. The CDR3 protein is CASSIPRGNYNEQFF. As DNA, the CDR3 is TGTGCCAGTAGTATCCCCAGGGGAAACTACAATGAGCAGTTCTTC.

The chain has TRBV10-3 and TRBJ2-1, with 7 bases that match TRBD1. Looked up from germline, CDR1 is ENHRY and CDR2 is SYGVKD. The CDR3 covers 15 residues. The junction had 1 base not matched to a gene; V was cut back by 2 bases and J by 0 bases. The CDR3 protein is CAISERQGSYNEQFF. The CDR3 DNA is TGTGCCATCAGTGAGAGACAGGGCTCCTACAATGAGCAGTTCTTC.

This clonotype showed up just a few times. CDR3 in DNA: TGTGCCAGCAGTCCTCGACATGCAACTAATGAAAAACTGTTTTTT. It specifies CASSPRHATNEKLFF. This chain uses TRBV27 with TRBJ1-4, with D unresolved. V was shortened by 5 bases and J by 0 bases, with 10 bases between the two germline ends. Germline V CDR1 and CDR2: MNHEY, SMNVEV (reference sequence). The CDR3 has 15 residues.

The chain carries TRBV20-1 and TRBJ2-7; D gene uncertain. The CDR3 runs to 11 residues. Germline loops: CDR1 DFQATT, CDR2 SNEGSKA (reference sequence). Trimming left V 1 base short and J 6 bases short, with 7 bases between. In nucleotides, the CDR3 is TGCAGTGCTAGAGGGGTGGCCGAGCAGTACTTC. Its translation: CSARGVAEQYF.

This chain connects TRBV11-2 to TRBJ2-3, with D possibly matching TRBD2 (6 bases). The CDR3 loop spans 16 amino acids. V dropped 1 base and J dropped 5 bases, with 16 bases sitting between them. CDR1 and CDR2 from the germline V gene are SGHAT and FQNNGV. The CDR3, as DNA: TGTGCCAGCAGCTTAGGTCAGCGGATGGAGGGAGATACGCAGTATTTT. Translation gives CASSLGQRMEGDTQYF.

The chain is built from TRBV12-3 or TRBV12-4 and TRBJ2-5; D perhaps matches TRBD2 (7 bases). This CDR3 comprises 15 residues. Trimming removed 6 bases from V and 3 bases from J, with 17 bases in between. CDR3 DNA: TGTGCCAGCAGCCTGGGGCGGGGGCCGGAAGAGACCCAGTACTTC. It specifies CASSLGRGPEETQYF.

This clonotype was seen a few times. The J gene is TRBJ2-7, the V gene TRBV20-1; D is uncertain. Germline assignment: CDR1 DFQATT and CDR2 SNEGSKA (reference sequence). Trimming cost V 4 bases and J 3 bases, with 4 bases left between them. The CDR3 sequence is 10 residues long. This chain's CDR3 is CSANLYEQYF. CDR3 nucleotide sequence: TGCAGTGCTAACCTCTACGAGCAGTACTTC.

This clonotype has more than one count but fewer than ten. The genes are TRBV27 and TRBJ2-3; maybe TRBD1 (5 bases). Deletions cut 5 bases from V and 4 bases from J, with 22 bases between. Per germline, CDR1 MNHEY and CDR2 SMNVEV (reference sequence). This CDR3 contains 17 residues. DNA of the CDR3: TGTGCCAGCAGTCCCTCCCAGGGCCAACCCCAACCAGATACGCAGTATTTT. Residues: CASSPSQGQPQPDTQYF.

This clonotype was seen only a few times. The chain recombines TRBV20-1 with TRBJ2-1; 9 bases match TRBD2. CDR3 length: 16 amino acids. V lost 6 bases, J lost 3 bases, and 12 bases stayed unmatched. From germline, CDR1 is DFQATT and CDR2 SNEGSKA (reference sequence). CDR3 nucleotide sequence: TGCAGTGCCCCCGGGGAGCGGGGGGTCCTCTACAATGAGCAGTTCTTC. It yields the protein CSAPGERGVLYNEQFF.

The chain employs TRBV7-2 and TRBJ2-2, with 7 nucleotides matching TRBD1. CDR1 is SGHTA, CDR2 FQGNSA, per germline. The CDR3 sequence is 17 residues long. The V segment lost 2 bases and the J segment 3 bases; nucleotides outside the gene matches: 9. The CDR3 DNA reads TGTGCCAGCAGCTTATACGCCAGGGGGTCGGACACCGGGGAGCTGTTTTTT. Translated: CASSLYARGSDTGELFF. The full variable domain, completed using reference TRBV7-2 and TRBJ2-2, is GAGVSQSPSNKVTEKGKDVELRCDPISGHTALYWYRQSLGQGLEFLIYFQGNSAPDKSGLPSDRFSAERTGGSVSTLTIQRTQQEDSAVYLCASSLYARGSDTGELFFGEGSRLTVL.

The CDR3 loop is CASHLRPRPRGSSNHSYNEQFF. Here the CDR3 DNA reads TGTGCCAGTCACCTTCGACCAAGACCCAGGGGCTCCTCTAATCACTCCTACAATGAGCAGTTCTTC. The rearrangement uses TRBV13 and TRBJ2-1; maybe TRBD1 (6 bases). V shed 9 bases and J shed 0 bases, with 36 bases lying between them. CDR3 length: 22 residues. The germline gives CDR1 PRHDT, CDR2 FYEKMQ (reference sequence).

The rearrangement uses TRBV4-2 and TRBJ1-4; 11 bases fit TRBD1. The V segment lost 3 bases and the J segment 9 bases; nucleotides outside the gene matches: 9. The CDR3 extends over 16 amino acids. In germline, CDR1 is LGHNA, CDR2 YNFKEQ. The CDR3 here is CASSQGTGTGGKKLFF. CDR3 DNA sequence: TGTGCCAGCAGCCAGGGGACCGGGACAGGGGGGAAAAAACTGTTTTTT.

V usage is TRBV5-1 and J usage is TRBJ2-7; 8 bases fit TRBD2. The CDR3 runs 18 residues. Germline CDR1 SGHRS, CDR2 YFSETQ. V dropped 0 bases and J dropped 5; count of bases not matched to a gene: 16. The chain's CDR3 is CASSLVQSGSYVKNEQYF. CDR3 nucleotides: TGCGCCAGCAGCTTGGTCCAGAGCGGGAGTTATGTGAAAAACGAGCAGTACTTC.

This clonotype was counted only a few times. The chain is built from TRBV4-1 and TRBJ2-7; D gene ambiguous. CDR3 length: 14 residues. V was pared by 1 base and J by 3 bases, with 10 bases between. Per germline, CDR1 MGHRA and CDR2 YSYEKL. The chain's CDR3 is CASSQGSGNYEQYF. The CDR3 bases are TGCGCCAGCAGCCAAGGGTCTGGCAACTACGAGCAGTACTTC.

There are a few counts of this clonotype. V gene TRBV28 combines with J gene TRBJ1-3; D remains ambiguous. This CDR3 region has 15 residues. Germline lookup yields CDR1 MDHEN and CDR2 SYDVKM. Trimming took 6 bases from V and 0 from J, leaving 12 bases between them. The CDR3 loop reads CASSPLGSSGNTIYF. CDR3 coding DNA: TGTGCCAGCAGCCCACTGGGAAGCTCTGGAAACACCATATATTTT. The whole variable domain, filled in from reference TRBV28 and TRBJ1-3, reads DVKVTQSSRYLVKRTGEKVFLECVQDMDHENMFWYRQDPGLGLRLIYFSYDVKMKEKGDIPEGYSVSREKKERFSLILESASTNQTSMYLCASSPLGSSGNTIYFGEGSWLTVV.

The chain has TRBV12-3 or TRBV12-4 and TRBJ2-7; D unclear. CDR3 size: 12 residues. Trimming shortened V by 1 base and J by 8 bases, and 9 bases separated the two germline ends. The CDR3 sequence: CASSLEVVKQYF. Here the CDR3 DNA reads TGTGCCAGCAGTTTAGAGGTGGTTAAGCAGTACTTC.

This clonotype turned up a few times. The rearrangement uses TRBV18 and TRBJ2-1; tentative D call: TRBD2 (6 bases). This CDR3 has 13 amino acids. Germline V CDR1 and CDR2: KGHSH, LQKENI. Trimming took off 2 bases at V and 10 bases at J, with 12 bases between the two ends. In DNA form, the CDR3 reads TGTGCCAGCTCACCAGGTTGGGGGGACGAGCAGTTCTTC. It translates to CASSPGWGDEQFF.

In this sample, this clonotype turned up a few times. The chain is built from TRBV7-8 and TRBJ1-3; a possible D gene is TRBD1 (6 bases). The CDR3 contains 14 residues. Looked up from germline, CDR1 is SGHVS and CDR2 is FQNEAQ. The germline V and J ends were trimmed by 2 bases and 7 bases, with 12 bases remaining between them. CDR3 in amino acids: CASSLRGAENTIYF. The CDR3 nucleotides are TGTGCCAGCAGCTTACGGGGGGCAGAGAACACCATATATTTT.